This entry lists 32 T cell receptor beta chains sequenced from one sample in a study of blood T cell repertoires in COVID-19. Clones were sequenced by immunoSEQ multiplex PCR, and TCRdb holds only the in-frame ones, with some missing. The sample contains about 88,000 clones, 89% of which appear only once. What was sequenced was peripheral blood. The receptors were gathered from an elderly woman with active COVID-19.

The CDR3 DNA follows: TGTGCCAGCAGCTCCCTAGCGGGAGACACAGATACGCAGTATTTT. Protein: CASSSLAGDTDTQYF. This sequence joins TRBV7-3 and TRBJ2-3, with 10 positions matching TRBD2. After removal of 4 bases from V and 2 bases from J, the junction contained 3 bases not matched to a gene. CDR1 SGHTA and CDR2 FQGTGA come from the germline V gene. The CDR3 has 15 residues. The whole variable domain, remainder taken from reference TRBV7-3 and TRBJ2-3, is GAGVSQTPSNKVTEKGKYVELRCDPISGHTALYWYRQSLGQGPEFLIYFQGTGAADDSGLPNDRFFAVRPEGSVSTLKIQRTERGDSAVYLCASSSLAGDTDTQYFGPGTRLTVL.

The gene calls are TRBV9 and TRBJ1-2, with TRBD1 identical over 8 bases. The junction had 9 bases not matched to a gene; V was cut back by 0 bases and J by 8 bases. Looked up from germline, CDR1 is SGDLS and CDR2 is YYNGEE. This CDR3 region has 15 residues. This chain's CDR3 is CASSVASRQGSGYTF. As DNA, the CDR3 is TGTGCCAGCAGCGTAGCGTCGAGACAGGGGAGCGGCTACACCTTC.

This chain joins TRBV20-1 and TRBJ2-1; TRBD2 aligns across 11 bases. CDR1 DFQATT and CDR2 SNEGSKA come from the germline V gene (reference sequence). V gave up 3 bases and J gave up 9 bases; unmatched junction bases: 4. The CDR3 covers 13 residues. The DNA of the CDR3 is TGCAGTGCTAGTCTCCTAGCGGGGGGTGAGCAGTTCTTC. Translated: CSASLLAGGEQFF.

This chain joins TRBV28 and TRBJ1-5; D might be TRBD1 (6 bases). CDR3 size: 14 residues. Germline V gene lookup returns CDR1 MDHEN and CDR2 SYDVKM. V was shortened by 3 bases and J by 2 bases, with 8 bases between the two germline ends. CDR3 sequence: CASSLSGGNQPQHF. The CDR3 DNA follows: TGTGCCAGCAGTTTGTCAGGGGGCAATCAGCCCCAGCATTTT.

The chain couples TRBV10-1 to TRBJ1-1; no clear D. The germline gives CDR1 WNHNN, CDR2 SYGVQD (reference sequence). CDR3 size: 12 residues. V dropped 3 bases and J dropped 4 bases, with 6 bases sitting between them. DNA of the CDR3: TGCGCCAGCAGTGAAGGGAGCACTGAAGCTTTCTTT. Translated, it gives CASSEGSTEAFF.

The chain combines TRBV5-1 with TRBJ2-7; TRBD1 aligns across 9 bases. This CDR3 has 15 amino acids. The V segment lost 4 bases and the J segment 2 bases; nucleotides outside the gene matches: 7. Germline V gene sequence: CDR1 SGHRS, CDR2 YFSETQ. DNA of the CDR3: TGCGCCAGCAGCCCTCTCACAGGGGGCGCCTACGAGCAGTACTTC. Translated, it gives CASSPLTGGAYEQYF.

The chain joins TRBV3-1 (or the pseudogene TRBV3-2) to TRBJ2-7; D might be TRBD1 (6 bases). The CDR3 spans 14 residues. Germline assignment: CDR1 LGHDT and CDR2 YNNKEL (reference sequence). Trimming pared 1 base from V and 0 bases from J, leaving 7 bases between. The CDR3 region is CASSQVRGSYEQYF. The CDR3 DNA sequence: TGTGCCAGCAGCCAAGTCAGGGGCTCCTACGAGCAGTACTTC.

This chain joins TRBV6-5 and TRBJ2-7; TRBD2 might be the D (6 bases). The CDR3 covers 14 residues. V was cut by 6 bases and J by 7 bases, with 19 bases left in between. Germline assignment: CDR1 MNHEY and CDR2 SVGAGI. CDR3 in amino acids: CASRSGTPIREQYF. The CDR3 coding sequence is TGTGCCAGCAGATCCGGGACTCCAATTCGAGAGCAGTACTTC.

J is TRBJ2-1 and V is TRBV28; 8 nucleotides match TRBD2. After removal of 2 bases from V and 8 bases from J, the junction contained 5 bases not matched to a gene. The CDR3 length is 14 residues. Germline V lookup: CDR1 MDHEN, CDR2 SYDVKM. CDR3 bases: TGTGCCAGCAGTTTAGCGGGAGGAGTACATGAGCAGTTCTTC. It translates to CASSLAGGVHEQFF.

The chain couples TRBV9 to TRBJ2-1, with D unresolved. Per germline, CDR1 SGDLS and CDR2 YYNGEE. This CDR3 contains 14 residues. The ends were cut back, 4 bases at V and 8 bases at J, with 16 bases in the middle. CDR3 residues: CASSPLLVRYEQFF. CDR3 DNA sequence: TGTGCCAGCAGCCCCCTTTTAGTTCGGTATGAGCAGTTCTTC.

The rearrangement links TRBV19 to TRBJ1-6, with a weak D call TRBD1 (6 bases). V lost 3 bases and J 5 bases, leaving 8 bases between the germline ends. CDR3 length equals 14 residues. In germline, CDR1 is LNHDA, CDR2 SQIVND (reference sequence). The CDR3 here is CASSIQGNNSPLHF. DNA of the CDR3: TGTGCCAGTAGTATCCAGGGGAATAATTCACCCCTCCACTTT. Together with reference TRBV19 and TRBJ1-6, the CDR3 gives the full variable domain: DGGITQSPKYLFRKEGQNVTLSCEQNLNHDAMYWYRQDPGQGLRLIYYSQIVNDFQKGDIAEGYSVSREKKESFPLTVTSAQKNPTAFYLCASSIQGNNSPLHFGNGTRLTVT.

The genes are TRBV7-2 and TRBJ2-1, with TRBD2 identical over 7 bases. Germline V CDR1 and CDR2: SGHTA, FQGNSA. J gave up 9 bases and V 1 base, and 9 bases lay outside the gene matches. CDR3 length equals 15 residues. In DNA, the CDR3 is TGTGCCAGCAGCTTAGAGGGCGGGAGTGGCGTTGAGCAGTTCTTC. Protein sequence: CASSLEGGSGVEQFF.

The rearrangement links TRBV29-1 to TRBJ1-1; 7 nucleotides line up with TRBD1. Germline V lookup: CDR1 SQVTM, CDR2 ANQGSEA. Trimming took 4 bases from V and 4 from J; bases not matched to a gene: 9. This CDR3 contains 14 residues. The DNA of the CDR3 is TGCAGCGTTGCTAAGGAGGGGGCGAGCACTGAAGCTTTCTTT. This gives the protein CSVAKEGASTEAFF.

The DNA for the CDR3 is TGTGCCAGCAGTTTAGGTGGGACTGTGAACACTGAAGCTTTCTTT. It codes for CASSLGGTVNTEAFF. The chain uses TRBV27 and TRBJ1-1, with D perhaps TRBD1 (5 bases). Trimming pared 2 bases from V and 0 bases from J, leaving 10 bases between. The CDR3 loop spans 15 amino acids. CDR1 is MNHEY, CDR2 SMNVEV, per germline (reference sequence).

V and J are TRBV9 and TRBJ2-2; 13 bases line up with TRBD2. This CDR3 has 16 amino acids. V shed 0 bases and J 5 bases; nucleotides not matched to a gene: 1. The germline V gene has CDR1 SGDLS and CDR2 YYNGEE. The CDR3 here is CASSVGLAGGTGELFF. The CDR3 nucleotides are TGTGCCAGCAGCGTAGGACTAGCGGGAGGTACCGGGGAGCTGTTTTTT.

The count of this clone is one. CDR3 amino acids: CASRGREEKLFF. The CDR3 DNA is TGTGCCAGCAGGGGGCGTGAAGAAAAACTGTTTTTT. J is TRBJ1-4 and V is TRBV2; D possibly corresponds to TRBD1 (5 bases). V was clipped by 6 bases and J by 8 bases, with 10 bases between them. This CDR3 has 12 amino acids. In germline, CDR1 is SNHLY, CDR2 FYNNEI.

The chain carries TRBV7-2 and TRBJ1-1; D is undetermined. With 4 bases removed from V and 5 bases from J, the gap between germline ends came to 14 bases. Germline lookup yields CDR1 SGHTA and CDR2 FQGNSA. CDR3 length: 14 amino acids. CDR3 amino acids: CASSSWEGGTEAFF. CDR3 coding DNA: TGTGCCAGCAGCTCTTGGGAGGGAGGGACTGAAGCTTTCTTT.

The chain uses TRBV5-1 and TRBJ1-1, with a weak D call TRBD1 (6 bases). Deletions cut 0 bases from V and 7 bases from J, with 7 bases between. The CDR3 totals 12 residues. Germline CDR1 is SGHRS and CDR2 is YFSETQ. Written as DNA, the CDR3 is TGCGCCAGCAGCTTGGTGACAGGTGAAGCTTTCTTT. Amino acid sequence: CASSLVTGEAFF. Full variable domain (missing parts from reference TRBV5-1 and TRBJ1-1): KAGVTQTPRYLIKTRGQQVTLSCSPISGHRSVSWYQQTPGQGLQFLFEYFSETQRNKGNFPGRFSGRQFSNSRSEMNVSTLELGDSALYLCASSLVTGEAFFGQGTRLTVV.

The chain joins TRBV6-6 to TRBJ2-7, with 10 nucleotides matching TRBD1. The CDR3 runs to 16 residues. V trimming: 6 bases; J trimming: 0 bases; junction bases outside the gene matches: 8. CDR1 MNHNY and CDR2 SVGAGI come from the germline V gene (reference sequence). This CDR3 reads CASSPWGQGSSYEQYF. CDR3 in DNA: TGTGCCAGCAGCCCCTGGGGACAGGGGAGCTCCTACGAGCAGTACTTC.

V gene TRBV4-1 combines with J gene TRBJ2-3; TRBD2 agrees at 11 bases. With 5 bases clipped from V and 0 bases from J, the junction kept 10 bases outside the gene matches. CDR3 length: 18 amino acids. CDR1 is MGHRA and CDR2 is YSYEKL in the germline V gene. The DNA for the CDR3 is TGCGCCAGCAGCAGAGGACTAGCGGGTCATCCCAGCACAGATACGCAGTATTTT. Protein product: CASSRGLAGHPSTDTQYF.

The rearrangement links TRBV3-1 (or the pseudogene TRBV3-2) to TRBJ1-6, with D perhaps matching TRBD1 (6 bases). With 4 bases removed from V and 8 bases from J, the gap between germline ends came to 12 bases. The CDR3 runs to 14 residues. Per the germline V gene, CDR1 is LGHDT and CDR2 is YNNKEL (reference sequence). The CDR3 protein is CASSRGTLDSPLHF. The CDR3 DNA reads TGTGCCAGCAGCCGAGGGACACTCGATTCACCCCTCCACTTT.

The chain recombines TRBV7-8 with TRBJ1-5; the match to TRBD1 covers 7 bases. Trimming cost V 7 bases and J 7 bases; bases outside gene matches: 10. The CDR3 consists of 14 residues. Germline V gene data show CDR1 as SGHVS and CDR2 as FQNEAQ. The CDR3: CASTRDRDRQPQHF. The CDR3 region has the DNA TGTGCCAGCACCCGAGACAGGGATAGACAGCCCCAGCATTTT.

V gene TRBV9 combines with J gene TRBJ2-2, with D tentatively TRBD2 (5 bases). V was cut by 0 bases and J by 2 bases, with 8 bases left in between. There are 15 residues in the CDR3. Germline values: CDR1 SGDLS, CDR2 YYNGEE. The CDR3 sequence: CASSVEASNTGELFF. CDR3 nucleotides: TGTGCCAGCAGCGTAGAGGCTAGCAACACCGGGGAGCTGTTTTTT.

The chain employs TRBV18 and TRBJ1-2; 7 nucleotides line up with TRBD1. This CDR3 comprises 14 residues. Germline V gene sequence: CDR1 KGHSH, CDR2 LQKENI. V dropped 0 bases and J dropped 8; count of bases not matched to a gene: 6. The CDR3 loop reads CASSPPKQGYGYTF. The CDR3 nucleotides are TGTGCCAGCTCACCACCGAAACAGGGGTACGGCTACACCTTC.

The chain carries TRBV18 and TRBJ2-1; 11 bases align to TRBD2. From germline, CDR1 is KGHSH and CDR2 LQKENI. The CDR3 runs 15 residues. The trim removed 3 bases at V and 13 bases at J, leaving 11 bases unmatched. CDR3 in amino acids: CASSPTGLAGLPQFF. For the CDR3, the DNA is TGTGCCAGCTCACCGACCGGACTAGCGGGCCTTCCCCAGTTCTTC.

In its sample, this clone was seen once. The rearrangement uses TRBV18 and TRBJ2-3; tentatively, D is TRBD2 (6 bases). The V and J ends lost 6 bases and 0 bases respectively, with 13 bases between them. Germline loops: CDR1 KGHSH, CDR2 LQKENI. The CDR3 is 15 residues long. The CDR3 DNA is TGTGCCAGCTCCGAGCGGGCTGCTAGCACAGATACGCAGTATTTT. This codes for CASSERAASTDTQYF.

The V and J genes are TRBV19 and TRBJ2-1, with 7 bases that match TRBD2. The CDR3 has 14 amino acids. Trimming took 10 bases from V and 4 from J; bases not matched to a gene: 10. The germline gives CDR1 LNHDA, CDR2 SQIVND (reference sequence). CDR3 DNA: TGTGCCACCCTAAGCGGGGCACGATACAATGAGCAGTTCTTC. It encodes CATLSGARYNEQFF.

This CDR3 is CASSSAGAERYGYTF. The CDR3 DNA sequence: TGTGCCAGCAGTTCCGCGGGGGCCGAGAGGTATGGCTACACCTTC. The rearrangement uses TRBV28 and TRBJ1-2, with a tentative D call TRBD1 (6 bases). This CDR3 has 15 amino acids. V dropped 4 bases and J dropped 5 bases, with 17 bases sitting between them. Germline CDR1 MDHEN, CDR2 SYDVKM.

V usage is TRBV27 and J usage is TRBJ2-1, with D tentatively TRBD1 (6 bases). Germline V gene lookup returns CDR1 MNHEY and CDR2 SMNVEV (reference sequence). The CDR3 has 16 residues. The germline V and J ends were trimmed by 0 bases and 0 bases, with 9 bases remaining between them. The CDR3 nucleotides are TGTGCCAGCAGTTTATCGACAGGCAGCTCCTACAATGAGCAGTTCTTC. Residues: CASSLSTGSSYNEQFF.

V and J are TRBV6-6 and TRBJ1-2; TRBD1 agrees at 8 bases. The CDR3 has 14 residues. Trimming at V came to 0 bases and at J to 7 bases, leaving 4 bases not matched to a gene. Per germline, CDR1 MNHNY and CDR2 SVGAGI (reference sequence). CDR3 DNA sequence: TGTGCCAGCAGTTACTCTCAGGGGGCTGGTGGCTACACCTTC. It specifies CASSYSQGAGGYTF.

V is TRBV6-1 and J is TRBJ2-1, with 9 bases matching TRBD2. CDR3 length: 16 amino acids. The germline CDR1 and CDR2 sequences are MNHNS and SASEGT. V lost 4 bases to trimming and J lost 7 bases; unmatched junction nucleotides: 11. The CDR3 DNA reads TGTGCCAGCAGTGTCTTAGGACTAGCGTTAGGGAATGAGCAGTTCTTC. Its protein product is CASSVLGLALGNEQFF.

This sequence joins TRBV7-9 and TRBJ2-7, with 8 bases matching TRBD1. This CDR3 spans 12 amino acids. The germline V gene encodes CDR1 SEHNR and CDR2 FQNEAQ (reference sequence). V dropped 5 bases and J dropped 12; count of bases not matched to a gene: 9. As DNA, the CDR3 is TGTGCCAGCAGCCTCGACGCCGGGACAGGGTACTTC. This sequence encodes CASSLDAGTGYF.